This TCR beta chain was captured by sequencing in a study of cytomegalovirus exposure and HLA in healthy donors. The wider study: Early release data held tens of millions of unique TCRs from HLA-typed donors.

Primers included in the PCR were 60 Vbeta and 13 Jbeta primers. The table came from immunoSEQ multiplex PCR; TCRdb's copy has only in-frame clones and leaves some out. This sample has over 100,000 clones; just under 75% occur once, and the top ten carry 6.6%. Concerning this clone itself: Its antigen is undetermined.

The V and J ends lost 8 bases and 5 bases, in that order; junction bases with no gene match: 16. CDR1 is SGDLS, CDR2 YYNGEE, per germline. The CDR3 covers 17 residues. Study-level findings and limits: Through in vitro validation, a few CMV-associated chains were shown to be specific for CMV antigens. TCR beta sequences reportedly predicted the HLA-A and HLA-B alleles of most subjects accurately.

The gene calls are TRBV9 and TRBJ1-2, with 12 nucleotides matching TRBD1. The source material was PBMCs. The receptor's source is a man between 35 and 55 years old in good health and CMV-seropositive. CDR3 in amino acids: CARAAGTGGAFRYGYTF. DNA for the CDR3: TGTGCCAGGGCCGCGGGGACAGGGGGCGCGTTTAGGTATGGCTACACCTTC.